A single sample is the source of the 11 T cell receptor beta chains below, sequenced in a study of Graves' ophthalmopathy and Graves' hyperthyroidism. Researchers took RNA transcripts and amplified TCR beta CDR3 regions from them. Following a first-round RT-PCR that used HTBI primers, a second-round multiplex PCR was carried out. MiXCR, run by TCRdb on the multiplex PCR reads, gives a single entry per CDR3 protein. The table includes approximately 700,000 distinct CDR3 sequences, roughly two fifths detected once. Sequenced input: peripheral blood. These TCRs come from an adult man with Graves' ophthalmopathy.

In its sample, this clonotype was seen a few times. The genes are TRBV28 and TRBJ2-7; D not resolved. This CDR3 is 12 amino acids long. Per germline, CDR1 MDHEN and CDR2 SYDVKM. Trimming took off 6 bases at V and 4 bases at J, with 10 bases between the two ends. Here the CDR3 reads CASSWQRYEQYF. CDR3 nucleotides: TGTGCCAGCAGCTGGCAGAGATACGAGCAGTACTTC.

The rearrangement joins TRBV7-9 to TRBJ2-7; 7 positions agree with TRBD1. The germline gives CDR1 SEHNR, CDR2 FQNEAQ (reference sequence). Trimming removed 1 base from V and 11 bases from J; junction bases left unmatched: 11. This CDR3 has 14 amino acids. The CDR3 nucleotides read TGTGCCAGCAGCTTAGACCGGGACAGTAACTGGGAGTACTTC. This sequence encodes CASSLDRDSNWEYF.

The chain links TRBV7-8 to TRBJ2-7; 10 nucleotides match TRBD2. CDR3 length: 15 amino acids. V lost 5 bases, J lost 7 bases, and 11 bases stayed unmatched. The germline CDR1 and CDR2 sequences are SGHVS and FQNEAQ. CDR3 loop: CASSNSSGRSREQYF. CDR3 DNA: TGTGCCAGCAGCAACTCTAGCGGGAGATCGCGGGAGCAGTACTTC.

Comment on this clonotype: This may come from a read error, since a much larger clone is one base off. V is TRBV7-3 and J is TRBJ2-7; no firm D call. Germline values: CDR1 SGHTA, CDR2 FQGTGA. The CDR3 covers 14 residues. The DNA for the CDR3 is TGTACCAGCAGTGAAACGGAGTGGTTGGTTGGGCAGTACTTC. This gives the protein CTSSETEWLVGQYF.

CDR3 coding DNA: TGTGCCAGCAGCGTAGCTTCGGAGACCGGGGAGCTGTTTTTT. Translation: CASSVASETGELFF. The chain recombines TRBV9 with TRBJ2-2; D gene unclear. The length of the CDR3 is 14 residues. With 0 bases removed from V and 5 bases from J, the gap between germline ends came to 8 bases. The germline gives CDR1 SGDLS, CDR2 YYNGEE.

In this sample, this clonotype turned up many times. The rearrangement links TRBV7-9 to TRBJ2-2; 8 bases align to TRBD1. The V and J ends lost 4 bases and 13 bases, in that order; junction bases with no gene match: 5. The CDR3 length is 12 residues. Germline CDR1 reads SEHNR; CDR2 reads FQNEAQ (reference sequence). The CDR3 loop is CASSSRTGWLFF. Written as DNA, the CDR3 is TGTGCCAGCAGCTCAAGGACAGGGTGGCTGTTTTTT.

At least ten counts were recorded for this clonotype. This chain connects TRBV29-1 to TRBJ1-2; 7 positions match TRBD1. J gave up 5 bases and V 4 bases, and 4 bases lay outside the gene matches. The CDR3 runs to 12 residues. Per germline, CDR1 SQVTM and CDR2 ANQGSEA. CDR3 region: CSVGQGRYGYTF. Written as DNA, the CDR3 is TGCAGCGTTGGACAGGGTCGGTATGGCTACACCTTC.

The chain uses TRBV29-1 and TRBJ1-2; maybe TRBD1 (5 bases). This CDR3 is built from 11 residues. V lost 7 bases to trimming and J lost 10 bases, with 16 bases between them. Germline-derived CDR1 and CDR2 are SQVTM and ANQGSEA. CDR3 bases: TGCAGCGCTCTAGCAGGGTCAGCCTACACCTTC. The encoded protein is CSALAGSAYTF.

This chain connects TRBV9 to TRBJ1-1; D call uncertain. The CDR3 has 16 amino acids. Germline assignment: CDR1 SGDLS and CDR2 YYNGEE. Between the trimmed V and J ends, which lost 5 bases and 0 bases, there was a span of 17 bases. DNA for the CDR3: TGTGCCAGCAGATCAGGAGAGGGTACTATGAACACTGAAGCTTTCTTT. Translated, it gives CASRSGEGTMNTEAFF.

This clonotype was seen a handful of times. This sequence joins TRBV11-2 and TRBJ2-2; D call uncertain. CDR1 and CDR2 from the germline V gene are SGHAT and FQNNGV. The CDR3 is 17 residues long. Trimming took 3 bases from V and 6 from J, leaving 20 bases between them. CDR3 bases: TGTGCCAGCAGCTTGAGGACGGCGGCTAGGTTAGCCGGGGAGCTGTTTTTT. This codes for CASSLRTAARLAGELFF.

The sample holds a few counts of this clonotype. V and J are TRBV6-6 and TRBJ2-5; 7 nucleotides agree with TRBD1. Germline V gives CDR1 MNHNY, CDR2 SVGAGI (reference sequence). With 2 bases clipped from V and 5 bases from J, the junction kept 2 bases outside the gene matches. This CDR3 has 13 amino acids. In nucleotides, the CDR3 is TGTGCCAGCAGTTACGACAGGGACGAGACCCAGTACTTC. This encodes CASSYDRDETQYF.